The 22 T cell receptor beta chains given below trace back to one sample, sequenced in a study of CD8 T cells in Susac syndrome. Random hexamers were used to reverse transcribe an amount of about 0.45 to 1 ug RNA. Each CDR3 protein is one row after TCRdb ran MiXCR on the immunoSEQ multiplex PCR reads. Of roughly 130,000 distinct CDR3 sequences in the sample, nearly 96% were seen once. Material for sequencing was CD4+ T cells from PBMCs. These receptors all come from a human donor with Susac syndrome.

The CDR3 DNA is TGTGCCAGCAGTTTCCAGGGGAGCTCCTACGAGCAGTACTTC. Amino acids: CASSFQGSSYEQYF. V usage is TRBV28 and J usage is TRBJ2-7, with D possibly TRBD1 on 6 matching bases. V lost 3 bases, J lost 0 bases, and 9 bases lay in between. The germline V gene has CDR1 MDHEN and CDR2 SYDVKM. The CDR3 length is 14 residues.

The chain has TRBV5-1 and TRBJ2-5; D unclear. CDR3 length equals 17 residues. V was trimmed by 4 bases and J by 1 base, leaving 20 bases between them. Germline V gene lookup returns CDR1 SGHRS and CDR2 YFSETQ. Here the CDR3 DNA reads TGCGCCAGCAGCCCTACGTGGAAAGGGCGATCCCAAGAGACCCAGTACTTC. It yields the protein CASSPTWKGRSQETQYF.

The genes are TRBV5-6 and TRBJ2-1; no firm D call. Trimming shortened V by 2 bases and J by 8 bases, and 5 bases separated the two germline ends. The CDR3 runs 11 residues. Germline assignment: CDR1 SGHDT and CDR2 YYEEEE. Written as DNA, the CDR3 is TGTGCCAGCAGCTTAAGGCATGAGCAGTTCTTC. This translates into CASSLRHEQFF.

The CDR3 DNA reads TGTGCCACCAGTGATCGTGGACTCGAGCAGTTCTTC. As protein: CATSDRGLEQFF. The gene calls are TRBV24-1 and TRBJ2-1; a possible D gene is TRBD2 (5 bases). Germline CDR1 is KGHDR and CDR2 is SFDVKD. The CDR3 length is 12 residues. The V end was cut by 3 bases, the J end by 10 bases, with 9 bases between.

The J gene is TRBJ2-1, the V gene TRBV20-1, with 10 bases that match TRBD2. The V and J ends lost 0 bases and 7 bases, in that order; junction bases with no gene match: 12. The CDR3 runs to 17 residues. Germline CDR1 and CDR2: DFQATT and SNEGSKA (reference sequence). The CDR3 reads CSARDPGSGRARNEQFF. The DNA for the CDR3 is TGCAGTGCTAGAGATCCGGGGAGCGGGAGGGCCCGGAATGAGCAGTTCTTC.

V gene TRBV6-5 combines with J gene TRBJ2-7; TRBD2 is a possible D gene (5 bases). The CDR3 length is 14 residues. The germline V and J ends were trimmed by 2 bases and 2 bases, with 10 bases remaining between them. From germline, CDR1 is MNHEY and CDR2 SVGAGI. DNA for the CDR3: TGTGCCAGCAGTTACAAAGCGGATACCTACGAGCAGTACTTC. The encoded protein is CASSYKADTYEQYF.

The J gene is TRBJ2-7, the V gene TRBV5-6, with D possibly being TRBD1 (6 bases). V was trimmed by 3 bases and J by 0 bases, leaving 16 bases between them. The CDR3 has 16 residues. Germline V gene sequence: CDR1 SGHDT, CDR2 YYEEEE. The CDR3 loop reads CASSSARGPTSYEQYF. CDR3 nucleotides: TGTGCCAGCAGCTCCGCCAGGGGTCCCACCTCCTACGAGCAGTACTTC.

Only one count was recorded for this clonotype. V and J are TRBV6-6 and TRBJ1-4; TRBD1 matches 12 bases. Germline CDR1 MNHNY, CDR2 SVGAGI (reference sequence). CDR3 length equals 14 residues. With 6 bases clipped from V and 14 bases from J, the junction kept 10 bases outside the gene matches. CDR3 residues: CASSDRDRGRGLFF. The CDR3 DNA sequence: TGTGCCAGCAGCGACCGGGACAGGGGGCGCGGGCTGTTTTTT.

V is TRBV6-5 and J is TRBJ1-1, with D tentatively TRBD1 (6 bases). V dropped 9 bases and J dropped 3 bases, with 17 bases sitting between them. CDR3 size: 14 residues. CDR1 and CDR2 (germline): MNHEY, SVGAGI. CDR3 nucleotide sequence: TGTGCCAGTCATCCACGGGGGCCCGACACTGAAGCTTTCTTT. It encodes CASHPRGPDTEAFF.

The V and J genes are TRBV3-1 and TRBJ1-1; tentative D call: TRBD1 (5 bases). CDR1 and CDR2 (germline): LGHDT, YNNKEL (reference sequence). The CDR3 loop spans 12 amino acids. The V end lost 0 bases, the J end lost 11 bases, and 10 bases lay between the germline ends. CDR3 sequence reads: CASSQDSRDAFF. The CDR3 bases are TGTGCCAGCAGCCAAGATAGTAGGGACGCTTTCTTT.

The V and J genes are TRBV18 and TRBJ2-3; 7 nucleotides agree with TRBD1. This CDR3 spans 16 amino acids. CDR1 and CDR2 (germline): KGHSH, LQKENI. Trimming removed 4 bases from V and 0 bases from J; junction bases left unmatched: 7. CDR3 protein: CASSLIRQGSTDTQYF. The CDR3 DNA reads TGTGCCAGCTCACTCATTCGACAGGGAAGCACAGATACGCAGTATTTT.

The genes are TRBV29-1 and TRBJ1-2; tentative D call: TRBD1 (6 bases). This CDR3 has 11 residues. The germline gives CDR1 SQVTM, CDR2 ANQGSEA. Trimming took 7 bases from V and 4 from J, leaving 10 bases between them. The DNA for the CDR3 is TGCAGCGCTCCGACAGGCTATGGCTACACCTTC. Residues: CSAPTGYGYTF.

CDR3 sequence: CASSYSKREQYNEQFF. As DNA, the CDR3 is TGTGCCAGCAGTTACTCGAAGCGGGAGCAATACAATGAGCAGTTCTTC. The gene calls are TRBV6-2 or TRBV6-3 and TRBJ2-1, with TRBD2 matching 8 bases. V was pared by 0 bases and J by 4 bases, with 5 bases of the junction left unmatched. Germline loops: CDR1 MNHEY, CDR2 SVGEGT. The length of the CDR3 is 16 residues.

The chain uses TRBV5-1 and TRBJ2-2, with D unclear. The germline gives CDR1 SGHRS, CDR2 YFSETQ. There are 15 residues in the CDR3. Trimming took 1 base from V and 1 from J, leaving 8 bases between them. The chain's CDR3 is CASSLSPENTGELFF. As DNA, the CDR3 is TGCGCCAGCAGCTTGTCCCCGGAGAACACCGGGGAGCTGTTTTTT.

The CDR3, as DNA: TGCAGCGTTGCAGGGGGGAACACTGAAGCTTTCTTT. The encoded protein is CSVAGGNTEAFF. V gene TRBV29-1 combines with J gene TRBJ1-1, with 7 bases that match TRBD1. CDR1 is SQVTM, CDR2 ANQGSEA, per germline. Trimming removed 4 bases from V and 1 base from J; junction bases left unmatched: 0. CDR3 length: 12 amino acids.

This clonotype was recorded once. The rearrangement links TRBV19 to TRBJ1-1; D call uncertain. V lost 5 bases and J 4 bases, leaving 14 bases between the germline ends. This CDR3 is 14 amino acids long. Germline V gene lookup returns CDR1 LNHDA and CDR2 SQIVND (reference sequence). The CDR3 DNA reads as TGTGCCAGTAGTCCCCGGGCCTTAGGCACTGAAGCTTTCTTT. It yields the protein CASSPRALGTEAFF. The full variable domain, with the rest looked up from reference TRBV19 and TRBJ1-1, is DGGITQSPKYLFRKEGQNVTLSCEQNLNHDAMYWYRQDPGQGLRLIYYSQIVNDFQKGDIAEGYSVSREKKESFPLTVTSAQKNPTAFYLCASSPRALGTEAFFGQGTRLTVV.

The chain joins TRBV5-6 to TRBJ2-7; possible D gene TRBD2, 6 bases. The CDR3 has 14 amino acids. V shed 0 bases and J shed 3 bases, with 10 bases lying between them. Germline V CDR1 and CDR2: SGHDT, YYEEEE. The CDR3 here is CASSLAGASYEQYF. The CDR3 DNA is TGTGCCAGCAGCTTGGCGGGAGCAAGCTACGAGCAGTACTTC.

The chain joins TRBV24-1 to TRBJ2-3, with TRBD2 as a possible D gene (6 bases). The CDR3 spans 14 residues. Germline CDR1 is KGHDR and CDR2 is SFDVKD. Trimming left V 4 bases short and J 10 bases short, with 17 bases between. CDR3 DNA sequence: TGTGCCACCAGTGACTTTGGGGACTCGGGGCCGCAGTATTTT. Amino acid sequence: CATSDFGDSGPQYF.

CDR3 sequence reads: CASSSGYHEQYF. The CDR3 bases are TGTGCCAGCAGTTCAGGGTACCACGAGCAGTACTTC. The J gene is TRBJ2-7, the V gene TRBV2; D might be TRBD1 (5 bases). V lost 5 bases and J 5 bases, leaving 10 bases between the germline ends. CDR1 SNHLY and CDR2 FYNNEI come from the germline V gene. The CDR3 sequence is 12 residues long.

The gene calls are TRBV28 and TRBJ1-2; 7 bases agree with TRBD1. The germline V gene has CDR1 MDHEN and CDR2 SYDVKM. The CDR3 consists of 13 residues. Trimming at V came to 4 bases and at J to 8 bases, leaving 7 bases not matched to a gene. CDR3 sequence: CASSSQGVGGYTF. The CDR3 coding sequence is TGTGCCAGCAGTTCCCAGGGGGTAGGAGGCTACACCTTC.

This CDR3 is CASSYSTASGNTIYF. CDR3 nucleotide sequence: TGTGCCAGCAGTTACTCCACAGCATCTGGAAACACCATATATTTT. This rearrangement joins TRBV6-5 to TRBJ1-3; D uncertain. CDR1 and CDR2 from the germline V gene are MNHEY and SVGAGI. Trimming took 0 bases from V and 1 from J, leaving 7 bases between them. This CDR3 spans 15 amino acids.

V gene TRBV28 combines with J gene TRBJ2-2; D unresolved. The CDR3 runs 16 residues. Germline V gives CDR1 MDHEN, CDR2 SYDVKM. Trimming cost V 3 bases and J 7 bases, with 18 bases left between them. The CDR3 DNA sequence: TGTGCCAGCAGTTTGGGCCGTCCAAGCATAGGCGGGGAGCTGTTTTTT. This codes for CASSLGRPSIGGELFF.